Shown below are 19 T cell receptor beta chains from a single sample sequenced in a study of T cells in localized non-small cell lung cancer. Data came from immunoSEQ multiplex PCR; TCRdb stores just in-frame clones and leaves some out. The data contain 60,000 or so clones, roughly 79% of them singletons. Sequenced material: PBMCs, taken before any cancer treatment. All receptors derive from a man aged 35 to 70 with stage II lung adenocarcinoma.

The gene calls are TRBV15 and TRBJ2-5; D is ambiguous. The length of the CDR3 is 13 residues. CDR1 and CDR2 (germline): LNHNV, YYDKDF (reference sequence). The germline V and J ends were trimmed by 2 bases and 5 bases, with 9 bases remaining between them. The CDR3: CATSRPSVETQYF. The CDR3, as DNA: TGTGCCACCAGCAGACCGTCTGTGGAGACCCAGTACTTC.

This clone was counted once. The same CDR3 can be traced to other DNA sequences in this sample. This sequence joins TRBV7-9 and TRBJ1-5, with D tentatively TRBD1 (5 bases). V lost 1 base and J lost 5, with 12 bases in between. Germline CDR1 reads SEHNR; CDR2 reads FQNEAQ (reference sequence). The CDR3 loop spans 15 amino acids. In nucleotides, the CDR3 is TGTGCCAGCAGCTTAGGAGGCAGGGTGGATCAGCCCCAGCATTTT. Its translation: CASSLGGRVDQPQHF.

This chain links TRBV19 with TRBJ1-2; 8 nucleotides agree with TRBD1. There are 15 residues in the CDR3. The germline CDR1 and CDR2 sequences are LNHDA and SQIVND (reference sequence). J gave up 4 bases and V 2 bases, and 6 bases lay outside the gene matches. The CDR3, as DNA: TGTGCCAGTAGTATAAGTACAGGGGGTGCCTATGGCTACACCTTC. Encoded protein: CASSISTGGAYGYTF. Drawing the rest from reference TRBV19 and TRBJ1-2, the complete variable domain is DGGITQSPKYLFRKEGQNVTLSCEQNLNHDAMYWYRQDPGQGLRLIYYSQIVNDFQKGDIAEGYSVSREKKESFPLTVTSAQKNPTAFYLCASSISTGGAYGYTFGSGTRLTVV.

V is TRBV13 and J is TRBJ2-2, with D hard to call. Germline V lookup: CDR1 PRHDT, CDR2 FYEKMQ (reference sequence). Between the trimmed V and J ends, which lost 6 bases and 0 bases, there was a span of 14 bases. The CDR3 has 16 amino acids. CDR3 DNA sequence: TGTGCCAGCAGACCCCAGCGACGGACGAACACCGGGGAGCTGTTTTTT. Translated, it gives CASRPQRRTNTGELFF.

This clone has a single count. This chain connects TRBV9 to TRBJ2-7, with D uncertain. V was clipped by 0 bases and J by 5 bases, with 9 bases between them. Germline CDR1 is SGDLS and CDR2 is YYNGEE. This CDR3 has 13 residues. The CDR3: CASSVGPQNEQYF. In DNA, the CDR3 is TGTGCCAGCAGCGTAGGGCCCCAAAACGAGCAGTACTTC.

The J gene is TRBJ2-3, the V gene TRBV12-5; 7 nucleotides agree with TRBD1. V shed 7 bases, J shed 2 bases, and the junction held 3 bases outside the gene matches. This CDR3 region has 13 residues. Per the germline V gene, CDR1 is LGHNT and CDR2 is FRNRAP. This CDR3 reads CASATGDTDTQYF. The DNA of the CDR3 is TGTGCTAGTGCAACAGGGGACACAGATACGCAGTATTTT.

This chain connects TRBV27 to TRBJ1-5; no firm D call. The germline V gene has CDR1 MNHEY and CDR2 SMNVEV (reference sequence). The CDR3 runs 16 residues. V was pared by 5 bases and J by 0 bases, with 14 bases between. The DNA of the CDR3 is TGTGCCAGCAGTGATACCAAGATTTATAGCAATCAGCCCCAGCATTTT. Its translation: CASSDTKIYSNQPQHF.

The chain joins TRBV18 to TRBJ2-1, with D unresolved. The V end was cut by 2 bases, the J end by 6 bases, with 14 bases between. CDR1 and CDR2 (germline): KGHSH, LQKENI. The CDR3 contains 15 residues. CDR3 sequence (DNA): TGTGCCAGCTCACCAGGTTCTACCCGCGGCAATGAGCAGTTCTTC. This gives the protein CASSPGSTRGNEQFF.

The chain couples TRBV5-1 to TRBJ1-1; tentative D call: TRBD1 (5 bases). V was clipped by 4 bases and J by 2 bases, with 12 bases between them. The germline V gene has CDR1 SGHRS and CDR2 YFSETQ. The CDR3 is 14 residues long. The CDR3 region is CASSATRVNTEAFF. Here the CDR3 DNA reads TGCGCCAGCAGCGCCACCAGGGTAAACACTGAAGCTTTCTTT. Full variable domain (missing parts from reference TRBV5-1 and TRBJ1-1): KAGVTQTPRYLIKTRGQQVTLSCSPISGHRSVSWYQQTPGQGLQFLFEYFSETQRNKGNFPGRFSGRQFSNSRSEMNVSTLELGDSALYLCASSATRVNTEAFFGQGTRLTVV.

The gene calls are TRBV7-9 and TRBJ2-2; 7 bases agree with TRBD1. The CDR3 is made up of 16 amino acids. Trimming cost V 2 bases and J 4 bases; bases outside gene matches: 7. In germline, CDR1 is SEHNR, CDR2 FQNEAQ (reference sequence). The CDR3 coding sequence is TGTGCCAGCAGCTTATTCGGACAGGCGGGCACCGGGGAGCTGTTTTTT. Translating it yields CASSLFGQAGTGELFF.

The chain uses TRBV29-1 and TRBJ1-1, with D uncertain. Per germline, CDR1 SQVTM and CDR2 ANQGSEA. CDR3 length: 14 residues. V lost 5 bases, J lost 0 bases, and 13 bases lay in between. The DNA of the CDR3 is TGCAGCGTTAGGCACGACATCTTGAACACTGAAGCTTTCTTT. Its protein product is CSVRHDILNTEAFF.

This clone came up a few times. The CDR3 DNA reads TGTGCCAGCAGCCCGACAGGGGCGGGAAACACCATATATTTT. Amino acid sequence: CASSPTGAGNTIYF. This chain uses TRBV11-2 with TRBJ1-3; TRBD1 matches 8 bases. Germline-derived CDR1 and CDR2 are SGHAT and FQNNGV. The CDR3 contains 14 residues. V lost 5 bases, J lost 4 bases, and 4 bases stayed unmatched.

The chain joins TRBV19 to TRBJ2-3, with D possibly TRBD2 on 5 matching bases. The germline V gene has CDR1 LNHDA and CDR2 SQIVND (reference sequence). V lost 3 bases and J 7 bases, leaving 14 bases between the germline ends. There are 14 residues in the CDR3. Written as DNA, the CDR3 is TGTGCCAGTAGTATTGACGGGGTGCACAATACGCAGTATTTT. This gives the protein CASSIDGVHNTQYF.

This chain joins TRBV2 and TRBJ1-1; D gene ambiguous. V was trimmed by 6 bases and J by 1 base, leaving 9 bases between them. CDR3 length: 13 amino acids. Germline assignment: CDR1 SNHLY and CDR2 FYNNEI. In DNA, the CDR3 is TGTGCCAGCAGCGCCGACACGAACACTGAAGCTTTCTTT. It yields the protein CASSADTNTEAFF.

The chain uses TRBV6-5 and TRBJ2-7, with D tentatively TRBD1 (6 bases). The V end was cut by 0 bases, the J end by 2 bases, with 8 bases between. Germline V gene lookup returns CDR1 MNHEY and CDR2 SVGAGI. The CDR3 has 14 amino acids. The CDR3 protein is CASSYSDRAYEQYF. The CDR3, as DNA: TGTGCCAGCAGTTACTCGGACAGAGCCTACGAGCAGTACTTC.

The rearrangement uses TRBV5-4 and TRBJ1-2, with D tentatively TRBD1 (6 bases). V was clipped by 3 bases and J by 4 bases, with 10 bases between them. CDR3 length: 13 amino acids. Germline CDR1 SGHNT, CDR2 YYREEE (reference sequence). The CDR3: CASSSTGGYGYTF. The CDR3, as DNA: TGTGCCAGCAGCTCGACAGGTGGCTATGGCTACACCTTC.

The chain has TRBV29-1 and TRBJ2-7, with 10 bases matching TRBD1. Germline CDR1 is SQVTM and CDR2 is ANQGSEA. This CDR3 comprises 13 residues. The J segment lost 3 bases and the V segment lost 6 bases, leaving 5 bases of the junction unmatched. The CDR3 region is CSVVTGGIYEQYF. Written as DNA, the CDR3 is TGCAGCGTCGTGACAGGGGGCATCTACGAGCAGTACTTC.

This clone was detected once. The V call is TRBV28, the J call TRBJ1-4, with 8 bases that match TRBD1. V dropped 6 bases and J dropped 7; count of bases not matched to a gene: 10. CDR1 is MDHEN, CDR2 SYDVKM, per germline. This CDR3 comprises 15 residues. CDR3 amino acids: CASRPLDRGGEKLFF. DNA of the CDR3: TGTGCCAGCAGACCCCTCGACAGGGGTGGTGAAAAACTGTTTTTT.

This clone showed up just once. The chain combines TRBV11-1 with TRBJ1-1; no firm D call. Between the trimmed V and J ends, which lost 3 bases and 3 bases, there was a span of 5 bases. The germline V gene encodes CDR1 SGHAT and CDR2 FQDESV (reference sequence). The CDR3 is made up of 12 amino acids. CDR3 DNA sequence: TGTGCCAGCAGCTTTTTGGACACTGAAGCTTTCTTT. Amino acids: CASSFLDTEAFF.